The clone carrying this T cell receptor beta chain was picked up many times. Via MiXCR, TCRdb re-called the PCR reads. The sample gives 35,000 to 50,000 clones, 28% of which show up once; 9.5% to 10% is in the top ten. The data belong to a study of metastatic and nonmetastatic thyroid tumors. Among the patients, none had received any treatment before thyroid surgery. J lost 2 bases, V lost 0 bases, and 3 bases had no gene match. The length of the CDR3 is 15 residues. Germline CDR1 is MGHRA and CDR2 is YSYEKL. This clonotype originated in a male donor with papillary thyroid cancer or a benign thyroid nodule (not recorded which). Some clones in this sample may be carry-over from other donors' samples. The specimen sequenced was blood. This chain joins TRBV4-1 and TRBJ2-5; 7 bases are shared with TRBD2. CDR3 sequence: CASSQERGIQETQYF. The CDR3 DNA follows: TGCGCCAGCAGCCAAGAGCGGGGGATACAAGAGACCCAGTACTTC.